The clone carrying this TCR beta chain was seen only once. Its antigen remains unidentified. PCR amplification relied on 60 Vbeta primers (plus 13 Jbeta primers). As originally analysed: In a later analysis, of some 80 million unique beta chains, roughly 11 million appeared in at least two donors. TCRdb's table, derived via immunoSEQ multiplex PCR, lists solely in-frame clones and lacks some. V and J calls and clone size follow that table, whereas D and trimming were derived from the DNA. The sample lists some 150,000 clones; around 85% were seen once. CDR3 length equals 14 residues. With 3 bases removed from V and 1 base from J, the gap between germline ends came to 8 bases. Germline values: CDR1 MGHRA, CDR2 YSYEKL. The sample originates from a study of cytomegalovirus exposure and HLA in healthy donors. Study context: Of all 400 or so donors who were genotyped, about 84% belonged to the Caucasian-associated ancestry cluster.

Regarding the study as a whole: As a later analysis showed, a missense DCLRE1C variant was linked to trimming of TCR beta V- and J-genes. The later analysis indicated that the majority of CMV-associated TCR beta chains appeared HLA-restricted.

The chain combines TRBV4-1 with TRBJ2-3; no definite D call. The receptor's source is a young woman in good health and CMV-seronegative. The sequencing sample was made of PBMCs. The CDR3 DNA sequence: TGCGCCAGCAGCCAGAGTAGTGGCACAGATACGCAGTATTTT. It codes for CASSQSSGTDTQYF.